This T cell receptor beta chain appears in the sequencing data of a study of T cell changes during pregnancy in multiple sclerosis. Libraries were prepared by immunoSEQ multiplex PCR; TCRdb keeps only in-frame clonotypes and omits some of them. This sample carries about 50,000 clones, more than 85% of them seen once, and the ten largest clones take roughly 0.4%. Looked up from germline, CDR1 is SQVTM and CDR2 is ANQGSEA. The V and J ends lost 3 bases and 3 bases, in that order; junction bases with no gene match: 15. The CDR3 loop spans 17 amino acids. Sequences were derived from CD4+ T cells from peripheral blood mononuclear cells, sampled after pregnancy. The clonotype originates from a female donor with multiple sclerosis, enrolled in a pregnancy study. This chain uses TRBV29-1 with TRBJ2-7, with 9 bases fitting TRBD1. The CDR3 here is CSVDSPGQGLYGYEQYF. As DNA, the CDR3 is TGCAGCGTTGACTCTCCGGGACAGGGTTTGTATGGCTACGAGCAGTACTTC.